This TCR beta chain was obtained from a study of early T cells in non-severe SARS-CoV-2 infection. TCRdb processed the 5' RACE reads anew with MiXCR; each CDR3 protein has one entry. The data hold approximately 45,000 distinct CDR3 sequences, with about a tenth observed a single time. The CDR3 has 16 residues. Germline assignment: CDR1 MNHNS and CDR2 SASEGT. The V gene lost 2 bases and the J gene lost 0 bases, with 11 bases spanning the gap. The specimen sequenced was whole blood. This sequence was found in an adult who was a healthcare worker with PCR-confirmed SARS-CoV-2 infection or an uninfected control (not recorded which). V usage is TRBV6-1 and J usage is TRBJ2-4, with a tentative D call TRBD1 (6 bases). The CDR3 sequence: CASSELGAVAKNIQYF. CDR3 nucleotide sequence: TGTGCCAGCAGTGAATTGGGGGCCGTAGCCAAAAACATTCAGTACTTC.